This T cell receptor beta chain was recorded in a study of T cells in Graves' hyperthyroidism and ophthalmopathy. Amplification yielded TCR beta CDR3 regions, with RNA transcripts as the source. TCR CDR3 regions were first amplified by RT-PCR with HTBI primers. TCRdb itself ran the multiplex PCR reads through MiXCR, one entry per CDR3 protein. The table includes roughly 570,000 distinct CDR3 sequences, around 45% detected once. The patients, who ranged from 18 to 65 in age, presented with newly diagnosed hyperthyroidism lasting under 2 months. The V and J ends lost 4 bases and 3 bases respectively, with 11 bases between them. The CDR3 runs 13 residues. In germline, CDR1 is SGHRS, CDR2 YFSETQ. The study, taken as a whole, reports: Also found in blood were most expanded thyroid clonotypes above 0.001.

This clonotype was picked up many times. Its antigen is still unknown. V usage is TRBV5-1 and J usage is TRBJ2-7; either TRBD1 or TRBD2 may supply D (5 bases each). The clonotype was recovered from a woman aged 18-29 years with Graves' hyperthyroidism. Sequencing used peripheral blood or thyroid tissue (not recorded which). Here the CDR3 reads CASSLRDHYEQYF. The CDR3, as DNA: TGCGCCAGCAGCCTACGGGACCACTACGAGCAGTACTTC.